Shown below are 3 T cell receptor beta chains from a single sample sequenced in a study of regulatory T cells in long-lasting Graves disease. Time point of the sample: newly diagnosed GD, antithyroid drugs for less than 3 months. PBMC RNA was the source of the TCR library. To make TCR beta libraries, researchers used iRepertoire HTBI primers and Arm-PCR of CDR3 regions. One entry per CDR3 protein, called by TCRdb with MiXCR from the multiplex PCR reads. The repertoire holds around 250,000 distinct CDR3 sequences, with 15% to 20% as singletons. These data were likewise used in another study, on T cells in Graves' hyperthyroidism and ophthalmopathy.

Source: peripheral blood mononuclear cells (PBMCs), taken at new diagnosis, from a patient treated with antithyroid drugs. Every receptor here comes from a woman in her 30s with Graves disease.

The chain uses TRBV5-1 and TRBJ1-1; 7 bases line up with TRBD1. Looked up from germline, CDR1 is SGHRS and CDR2 is YFSETQ. The trim removed 4 bases at V and 5 bases at J, leaving 11 bases unmatched. CDR3 length: 15 amino acids. The CDR3 loop is CASSIQSTGRTEAFF. The DNA of the CDR3 is TGCGCCAGCAGCATCCAGTCGACAGGGCGAACTGAAGCTTTCTTT.

V usage is TRBV7-9 and J usage is TRBJ2-3; 10 bases match TRBD2. Germline lookup yields CDR1 SEHNR and CDR2 FQNEAQ (reference sequence). This CDR3 comprises 15 residues. J was trimmed by 4 bases and V by 5 bases; bases with no gene match: 6. The chain's CDR3 is CASSRTSGEADTQYF. The CDR3 nucleotides are TGTGCCAGCAGCCGCACTAGCGGGGAGGCAGATACGCAGTATTTT.

DNA for the CDR3: TGTGCCAGCAGCTTAACAGGACCGGCTAACAATGAGCAGTTCTTC. It codes for CASSLTGPANNEQFF. The chain couples TRBV11-2 to TRBJ2-1; D is possibly TRBD1 (5 bases). The CDR3 spans 15 residues. With 2 bases removed from V and 5 bases from J, the gap between germline ends came to 13 bases. Germline lookup yields CDR1 SGHAT and CDR2 FQNNGV.